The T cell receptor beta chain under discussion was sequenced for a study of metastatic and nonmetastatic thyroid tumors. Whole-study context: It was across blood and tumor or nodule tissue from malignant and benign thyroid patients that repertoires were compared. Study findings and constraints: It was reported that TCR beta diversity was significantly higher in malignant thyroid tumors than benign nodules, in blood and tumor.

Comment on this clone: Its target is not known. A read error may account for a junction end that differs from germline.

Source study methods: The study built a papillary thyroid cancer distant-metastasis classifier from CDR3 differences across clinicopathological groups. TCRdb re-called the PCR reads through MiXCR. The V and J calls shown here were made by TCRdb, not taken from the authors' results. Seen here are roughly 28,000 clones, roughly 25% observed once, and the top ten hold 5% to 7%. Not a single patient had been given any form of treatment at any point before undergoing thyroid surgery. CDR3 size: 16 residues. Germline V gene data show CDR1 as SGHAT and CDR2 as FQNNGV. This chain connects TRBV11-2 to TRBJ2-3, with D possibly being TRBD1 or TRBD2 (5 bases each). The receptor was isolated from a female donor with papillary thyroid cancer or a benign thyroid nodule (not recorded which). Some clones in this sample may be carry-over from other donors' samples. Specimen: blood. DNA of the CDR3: TGTGTCAGCAGCACTCGGGACGGTGGGAGCAAAGATACGCAGTATTTT. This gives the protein CVSSTRDGGSKDTQYF.